One sample yielded the 32 T cell receptor beta chains listed below, sequenced in a study of blood T cells in healthy people across ages. A sample-barcoded 5' primer and a J-beta primer mix were used in a second PCR of roughly 6 to 12 cycles. TCRdb re-analysed the 5' RACE reads in MiXCR, keeping a single row per CDR3 protein. The sample records some 920,000 distinct CDR3 sequences, roughly half being singletons. The sequencing input was blood. The receptors here all came from a woman aged 60-70 years in good health.

The genes are TRBV6-5 and TRBJ2-7; D not resolved. The CDR3 contains 12 residues. Trimming shortened V by 2 bases and J by 5 bases, and 7 bases separated the two germline ends. Per germline, CDR1 MNHEY and CDR2 SVGAGI. The CDR3 DNA reads as TGTGCCAGCAGTTACGACGGGCACGAGCAGTACTTC. It specifies CASSYDGHEQYF.

This clonotype has just a few counts. The chain is built from TRBV20-1 and TRBJ2-3; D gene uncertain. With 3 bases removed from V and 0 bases from J, the gap between germline ends came to 4 bases. There are 12 residues in the CDR3. Germline assignment: CDR1 DFQATT and CDR2 SNEGSKA (reference sequence). CDR3 nucleotide sequence: TGCAGTGCTAGTTACAGCACAGATACGCAGTATTTT. Protein: CSASYSTDTQYF.

A few counts support this clonotype. The CDR3: CASSYSSGQVNYEQYF. CDR3 bases: TGTGCCAGCAGTTACTCTTCTGGGCAAGTCAACTACGAGCAGTACTTC. The chain is built from TRBV6-5 and TRBJ2-7, with no clear D. The ends were cut back, 0 bases at V and 3 bases at J, with 15 bases in the middle. This CDR3 is built from 16 residues. Germline V gene data show CDR1 as MNHEY and CDR2 as SVGAGI.

This clonotype was seen a handful of times. The chain couples TRBV29-1 to TRBJ2-5, with a tentative D call TRBD2 (5 bases). The CDR3 runs to 13 residues. The germline CDR1 and CDR2 sequences are SQVTM and ANQGSEA. Trimming pared 3 bases from V and 11 bases from J, leaving 19 bases between. CDR3 amino acids: CSVEIGPRDPQYF. The CDR3 nucleotides are TGCAGCGTTGAGATAGGTCCGAGGGATCCGCAGTACTTC. Supplemented by reference TRBV29-1 and TRBJ2-5, the full variable domain reads SAVISQKPSRDICQRGTSLTIQCQVDSQVTMMFWYRQQPGQSLTLIATANQGSEATYESGFVIDKFPISRPNLTFSTLTVSNMSPEDSSIYLCSVEIGPRDPQYFGPGTRLLVL.

The chain combines TRBV6-2 or TRBV6-3 with TRBJ2-6; D unresolved. V lost 0 bases, J lost 4 bases, and 10 bases lay in between. The CDR3 length is 16 residues. Per germline, CDR1 MNHEY and CDR2 SVGEGT. Written as DNA, the CDR3 is TGTGCCAGCAGTTACTCGATGCCCAGCGGGGCCAACGTCCTGACTTTC. This translates into CASSYSMPSGANVLTF.

This clonotype was seen a few times. The chain is built from TRBV7-8 and TRBJ2-7; 14 bases match TRBD2. V lost 4 bases to trimming and J lost 7 bases; unmatched junction nucleotides: 6. This CDR3 is 15 amino acids long. Germline V gives CDR1 SGHVS, CDR2 FQNEAQ. Here the CDR3 reads CASSSGLAGAQEQYF. The CDR3 DNA is TGTGCCAGCAGCTCGGGACTAGCGGGAGCTCAAGAGCAGTACTTC. Based on the CDR3 plus reference TRBV7-8 and TRBJ2-7, the full variable domain is GAGVSQSPRYKVAKRGQDVALRCDPISGHVSLFWYQQALGQGPEFLTYFQNEAQLDKSGLPSDRFFAERPEGSVSTLKIQRTQQEDSAVYLCASSSGLAGAQEQYFGPGTRLTVT.

The sample holds one count of this clonotype. The chain links TRBV15 to TRBJ2-1; D possibly corresponds to TRBD1 (5 bases). This CDR3 is built from 17 residues. V was shortened by 0 bases and J by 5 bases, with 17 bases between the two germline ends. From germline, CDR1 is LNHNV and CDR2 YYDKDF (reference sequence). CDR3 residues: CATSREGVRRIHNEQFF. In DNA form, the CDR3 reads TGTGCCACCAGCAGAGAAGGGGTGAGGCGGATCCACAATGAGCAGTTCTTC.

The chain is built from TRBV27 and TRBJ2-7; tentatively, D is TRBD2 (5 bases). The germline V gene has CDR1 MNHEY and CDR2 SMNVEV (reference sequence). V gave up 4 bases and J gave up 6 bases, with 13 bases separating them. This CDR3 is 13 amino acids long. CDR3 in DNA: TGTGCCAGCAGTTCGTGGGAGTCGCGCGAGCAGTACTTC. This gives the protein CASSSWESREQYF.

V usage is TRBV30 and J usage is TRBJ2-3; the D gene is possibly TRBD2 (6 bases). CDR3 size: 15 residues. The V and J ends lost 5 bases and 0 bases respectively, with 15 bases between them. Germline V gene lookup returns CDR1 GTSNPN and CDR2 SVGIG (reference sequence). The CDR3 reads CAWGPAGPSTDTQYF. The DNA of the CDR3 is TGTGCCTGGGGACCAGCGGGTCCTAGCACAGATACGCAGTATTTT.

For this clonotype: Mismatch with germline at one junction end may stem from a read error. The V and J genes are TRBV24-1 and TRBJ1-5; tentatively, D is TRBD1 (5 bases). CDR3 length: 14 residues. Germline CDR1 reads KGHDR; CDR2 reads SFDVKD. CDR3 sequence: CAASVTGPNQPQHF. The DNA of the CDR3 is TGTGCCGCCAGTGTCACAGGTCCCAATCAGCCCCAGCATTTT.

V usage is TRBV28 and J usage is TRBJ1-2; perhaps TRBD1 as D (5 bases). The CDR3 is 16 residues long. Germline V gives CDR1 MDHEN, CDR2 SYDVKM. Trimming took off 5 bases at V and 4 bases at J, with 20 bases between the two ends. Here the CDR3 DNA reads TGTGCCAGCAGTCCCCACCCGGGGGAAGGACTCTATGGCTACACCTTC. It yields the protein CASSPHPGEGLYGYTF.

The V call is TRBV28, the J call TRBJ1-5; TRBD1 is a possible D gene (5 bases). This CDR3 region has 12 residues. Germline V CDR1 and CDR2: MDHEN, SYDVKM. V gave up 7 bases and J gave up 9 bases, with 13 bases separating them. The CDR3 reads CASNRLIGPQHF. CDR3 DNA: TGTGCCAGCAACAGGCTGATAGGGCCCCAGCATTTT.

This chain uses TRBV7-6 with TRBJ2-5; 7 bases line up with TRBD2. The DNA end favors TRBJ2-7, so the J call may be wrong. Per germline, CDR1 SGHVS and CDR2 FNYEAQ. This CDR3 has 16 residues. CDR3 sequence: CASSPLRERGSYEQYF. In DNA form, the CDR3 reads TGTGCCAGCAGCCCCCTCCGGGAGCGGGGCTCCTACGAGCAGTACTTC.

V is TRBV11-2 and J is TRBJ2-3; TRBD1 matches 8 bases. The ends lost 6 bases at V and 1 base at J; junction bases unmatched: 9. Germline V gene lookup returns CDR1 SGHAT and CDR2 FQNNGV. This CDR3 is built from 16 residues. The DNA for the CDR3 is TGTGCCAGCAGACTGCAGGGGGCCACGGGCACAGATACGCAGTATTTT. Encoded protein: CASRLQGATGTDTQYF.

This chain joins TRBV7-7 and TRBJ2-1; 12 bases line up with TRBD2. The V gene's germline CDR1 is SSHAT and CDR2 FNYEAQ (reference sequence). The junction had 5 bases not matched to a gene; V was cut back by 5 bases and J by 0 bases. The CDR3 runs 17 residues. CDR3 sequence (DNA): TGTGCCAGCAGCACCGGACTAGCGGGAAGCTCCTACAATGAGCAGTTCTTC. Translation gives CASSTGLAGSSYNEQFF.

This clonotype has just one count. The V call is TRBV7-8, the J call TRBJ2-1; D remains ambiguous. CDR1 and CDR2 (germline): SGHVS, FQNEAQ. The V end lost 3 bases, the J end lost 10 bases, and 10 bases lay between the germline ends. There are 12 residues in the CDR3. CDR3 nucleotides: TGTGCCAGCAGCTTGATACGCGCAGAGCAGTTCTTC. This sequence encodes CASSLIRAEQFF. Supplemented by reference TRBV7-8 and TRBJ2-1, the full variable domain reads GAGVSQSPRYKVAKRGQDVALRCDPISGHVSLFWYQQALGQGPEFLTYFQNEAQLDKSGLPSDRFFAERPEGSVSTLKIQRTQQEDSAVYLCASSLIRAEQFFGPGTRLTVL.

This clonotype has only a few counts. The rearrangement links TRBV12-3 or TRBV12-4 to TRBJ2-1; no clear D gene. The CDR3 is 12 residues long. Deletions cut 6 bases from V and 6 bases from J, with 9 bases between. CDR3 amino acids: CASRSDANEQFF. The CDR3 region has the DNA TGTGCCAGCAGGTCGGACGCCAATGAGCAGTTCTTC.

The gene calls are TRBV7-9 and TRBJ2-7; 13 bases match TRBD2. The end of the DNA fits TRBJ2-5 better, so the J call may be wrong. CDR3 length: 15 amino acids. Germline loops: CDR1 SEHNR, CDR2 FQNEAQ (reference sequence). This chain's CDR3 is CASSKLAGGQETQYF. CDR3 in DNA: TGTGCCAGCAGCAAACTAGCGGGGGGGCAAGAGACCCAGTACTTC.

The chain links TRBV12-3 or TRBV12-4 to TRBJ2-4, with 7 bases identical to TRBD1. The end of the DNA fits TRBJ2-7 better, so the J call may be wrong. The length of the CDR3 is 16 residues. CDR3 bases: TGTGCCAGCAGTTTAGCGGGCTGGGGACAGACCTACGAGCAGTACTTC. Its protein product is CASSLAGWGQTYEQYF.

This clonotype was found many times. V usage is TRBV7-9 and J usage is TRBJ2-7, with a tentative D call TRBD1 (6 bases). The germline V gene has CDR1 SEHNR and CDR2 FQNEAQ (reference sequence). V gave up 5 bases and J gave up 4 bases, with 24 bases separating them. The CDR3 extends over 17 amino acids. The CDR3 DNA reads TGTGCCAGCAGCACCCTTATATCCGGGACATCCCCGTACGAGCAGTACTTC. This codes for CASSTLISGTSPYEQYF. Together with reference TRBV7-9 and TRBJ2-7, the CDR3 gives the full variable domain: DTGVSQNPRHKITKRGQNVTFRCDPISEHNRLYWYRQTLGQGPEFLTYFQNEAQLEKSRLLSDRFSAERPKGSFSTLEIQRTEQGDSAMYLCASSTLISGTSPYEQYFGPGTRLTVT.

This clonotype occurred a few times. V is TRBV29-1 and J is TRBJ2-7; D ambiguous. CDR1 is SQVTM, CDR2 ANQGSEA, per germline. This CDR3 contains 11 residues. Trimming removed 7 bases at V and 2 bases at J, with 9 bases between. The CDR3 reads CSATIAYEQYF. DNA for the CDR3: TGCAGCGCCACCATCGCCTACGAGCAGTACTTC.

This clonotype has more than one count but fewer than ten. The DNA for the CDR3 is TGTGCCAGCATGAGGCGGGCCGGGGCCAACGTCCTGACTTTC. It yields the protein CASMRRAGANVLTF. This rearrangement joins TRBV28 to TRBJ2-6; a weak D match, TRBD2 (5 bases). The CDR3 runs to 14 residues. V lost 7 bases, J lost 4 bases, and 11 bases lay in between. Per the germline V gene, CDR1 is MDHEN and CDR2 is SYDVKM.

Only a few counts were recorded for this clonotype. The chain is built from TRBV28 and TRBJ2-7; 8 bases are shared with TRBD2. V lost 5 bases to trimming and J lost 4 bases; unmatched junction nucleotides: 10. This CDR3 comprises 15 residues. Germline V gene sequence: CDR1 MDHEN, CDR2 SYDVKM. The DNA of the CDR3 is TGTGCCAGCAGTCCTCGGGGGGGTCGCCTTTACGAGCAGTACTTC. This sequence encodes CASSPRGGRLYEQYF.

The chain joins TRBV6-2 or TRBV6-3 to TRBJ2-1; D possibly corresponds to TRBD2 (6 bases). The CDR3 consists of 14 residues. Trimming removed 6 bases at V and 6 bases at J, with 15 bases between. The germline V gene encodes CDR1 MNHEY and CDR2 SVGEGT. In nucleotides, the CDR3 is TGTGCCAGCAGCCGCGGGACGATGGTCAATGAGCAGTTCTTC. It yields the protein CASSRGTMVNEQFF.

This clonotype was counted a few times. The CDR3 DNA reads TGTGCCAGCAGCGCATATTACGGCTCGGGCGGGACCCAGTACTTC. It translates to CASSAYYGSGGTQYF. The chain employs TRBV7-2 and TRBJ2-5, with no clear D. The germline V gene has CDR1 SGHTA and CDR2 FQGNSA. CDR3 length equals 15 residues. The ends were cut back, 5 bases at V and 7 bases at J, with 20 bases in the middle.

The gene calls are TRBV28 and TRBJ2-7; D unresolved. This CDR3 contains 10 residues. Trimming removed 7 bases from V and 3 bases from J, with 4 bases in between. Germline loops: CDR1 MDHEN, CDR2 SYDVKM. The CDR3, as DNA: TGTGCCAGCACCTGCTACGAGCAGTACTTC. Amino acids: CASTCYEQYF.

This chain connects TRBV28 to TRBJ2-4; D may be TRBD1 or TRBD2 (5 bases each). The J call is uncertain, as TRBJ2-7 better fits the DNA end. The CDR3 spans 13 residues. Germline CDR1 is MDHEN and CDR2 is SYDVKM. The CDR3, as DNA: TGTGCCAGCACTCGGGGCGACTCCTACGAGCAGTACTTC. Translating gives CASTRGDSYEQYF.

The rearrangement uses TRBV14 and TRBJ1-4, with 7 bases lining up with TRBD1. CDR3 size: 14 residues. Germline CDR1 reads SGHDN; CDR2 reads FVKESK. J lost 8 bases, V lost 4 bases, and 7 bases had no gene match. Here the CDR3 reads CASSLDRVEEKLFF. CDR3 bases: TGTGCCAGCAGCCTCGACAGGGTAGAGGAAAAACTGTTTTTT.

The gene calls are TRBV28 and TRBJ2-5; TRBD1 matches at 7 bases. Per the germline V gene, CDR1 is MDHEN and CDR2 is SYDVKM. This CDR3 is built from 15 residues. With V trimmed by 4 bases and J by 1 base, 6 bases remained unmatched. The CDR3 sequence: CASSSAGTAQETQYF. The CDR3 DNA is TGTGCCAGCAGTTCCGCCGGGACAGCCCAAGAGACCCAGTACTTC. Full variable domain (outside the CDR3, taken from reference TRBV28 and TRBJ2-5): DVKVTQSSRYLVKRTGEKVFLECVQDMDHENMFWYRQDPGLGLRLIYFSYDVKMKEKGDIPEGYSVSREKKERFSLILESASTNQTSMYLCASSSAGTAQETQYFGPGTRLLVL.

The genes are TRBV19 and TRBJ2-5, with 10 bases fitting TRBD1. Trimming cost V 6 bases and J 7 bases; bases outside gene matches: 17. Germline V CDR1 and CDR2: LNHDA, SQIVND (reference sequence). CDR3 size: 17 residues. The CDR3 DNA reads TGTGCCAGTAGCGTCGGGACAGGGGCCGTAAAATCGGGGACCCAGTACTTC. This codes for CASSVGTGAVKSGTQYF.

This sequence joins TRBV6-5 and TRBJ2-5, with D perhaps assigned TRBD1 or TRBD2 (5 bases each). Per germline, CDR1 MNHEY and CDR2 SVGAGI. V shed 4 bases and J shed 2 bases, with 11 bases lying between them. This CDR3 region has 14 residues. The CDR3 is CASSFSWGQETQYF. The CDR3 DNA follows: TGTGCCAGCAGTTTTAGTTGGGGGCAAGAGACCCAGTACTTC.

This clonotype was found many times. V and J are TRBV7-8 and TRBJ2-4, with a weak D call TRBD1 (5 bases). Germline values: CDR1 SGHVS, CDR2 FQNEAQ. The V end lost 2 bases, the J end lost 5 bases, and 19 bases lay between the germline ends. The CDR3 loop spans 17 amino acids. The CDR3 spells CASSLKGSTGPQNIQYF. The CDR3 nucleotides are TGTGCCAGCAGCTTAAAGGGGTCGACCGGGCCCCAAAACATTCAGTACTTC.